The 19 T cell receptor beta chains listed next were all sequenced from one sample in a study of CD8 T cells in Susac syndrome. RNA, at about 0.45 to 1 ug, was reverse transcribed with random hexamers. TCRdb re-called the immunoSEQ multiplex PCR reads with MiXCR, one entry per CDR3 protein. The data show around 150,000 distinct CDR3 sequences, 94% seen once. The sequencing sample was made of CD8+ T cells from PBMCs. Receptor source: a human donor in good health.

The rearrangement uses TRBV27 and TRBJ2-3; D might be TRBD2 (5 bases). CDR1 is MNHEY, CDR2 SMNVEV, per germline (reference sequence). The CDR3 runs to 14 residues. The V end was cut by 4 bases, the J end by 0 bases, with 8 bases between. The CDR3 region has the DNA TGTGCCAGCAGTTACGGGGTTAGCACAGATACGCAGTATTTT. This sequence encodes CASSYGVSTDTQYF.

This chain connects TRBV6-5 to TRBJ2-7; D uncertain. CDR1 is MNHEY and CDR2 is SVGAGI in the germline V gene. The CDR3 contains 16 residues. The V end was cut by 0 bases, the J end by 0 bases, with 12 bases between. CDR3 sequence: CASSYSGAPSSYEQYF. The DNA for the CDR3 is TGTGCCAGCAGTTACTCTGGAGCGCCGAGCTCCTACGAGCAGTACTTC.

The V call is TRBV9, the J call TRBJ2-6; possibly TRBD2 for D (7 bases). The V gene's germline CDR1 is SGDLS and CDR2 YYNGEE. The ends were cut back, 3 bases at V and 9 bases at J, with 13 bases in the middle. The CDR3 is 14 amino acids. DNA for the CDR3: TGTGCCAGCAGCGCGGGGGGCAGATACAACGTCCTGACTTTC. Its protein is CASSAGGRYNVLTF.

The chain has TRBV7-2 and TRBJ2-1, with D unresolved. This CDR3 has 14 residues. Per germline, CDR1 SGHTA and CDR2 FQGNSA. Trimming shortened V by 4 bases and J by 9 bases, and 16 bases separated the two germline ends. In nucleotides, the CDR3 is TGTGCCAGCAGCTCCCTCGAAGGGTACGGTGAGCAGTTCTTC. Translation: CASSSLEGYGEQFF. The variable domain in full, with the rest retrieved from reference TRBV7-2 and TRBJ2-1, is GAGVSQSPSNKVTEKGKDVELRCDPISGHTALYWYRQSLGQGLEFLIYFQGNSAPDKSGLPSDRFSAERTGGSVSTLTIQRTQQEDSAVYLCASSSLEGYGEQFFGPGTRLTVL.

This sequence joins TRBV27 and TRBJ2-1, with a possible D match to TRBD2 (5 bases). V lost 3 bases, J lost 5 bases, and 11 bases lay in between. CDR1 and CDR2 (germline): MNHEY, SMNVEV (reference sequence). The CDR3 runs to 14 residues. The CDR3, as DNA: TGTGCCAGCAGTTTCTTGCGGGTTCACAATGAGCAGTTCTTC. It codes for CASSFLRVHNEQFF.

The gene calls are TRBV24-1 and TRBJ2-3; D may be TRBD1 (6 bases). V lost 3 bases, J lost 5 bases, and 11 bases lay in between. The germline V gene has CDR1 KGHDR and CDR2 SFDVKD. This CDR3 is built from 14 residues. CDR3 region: CATSDGNREDTQYF. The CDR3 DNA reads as TGTGCCACCAGTGATGGCAACAGGGAAGATACGCAGTATTTT.

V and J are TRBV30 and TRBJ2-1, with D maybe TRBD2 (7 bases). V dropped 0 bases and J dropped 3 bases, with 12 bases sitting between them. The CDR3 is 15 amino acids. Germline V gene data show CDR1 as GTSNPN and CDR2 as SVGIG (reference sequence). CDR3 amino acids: CAWSVGGGGYNEQFF. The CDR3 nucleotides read TGTGCCTGGAGTGTGGGGGGAGGGGGCTACAATGAGCAGTTCTTC.

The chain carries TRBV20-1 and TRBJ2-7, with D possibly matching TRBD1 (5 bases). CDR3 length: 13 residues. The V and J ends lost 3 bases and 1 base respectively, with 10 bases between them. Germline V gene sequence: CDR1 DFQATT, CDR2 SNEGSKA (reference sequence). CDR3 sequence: CSARWQGSYEQYF. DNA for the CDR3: TGCAGTGCTAGGTGGCAGGGATCCTACGAGCAGTACTTC.

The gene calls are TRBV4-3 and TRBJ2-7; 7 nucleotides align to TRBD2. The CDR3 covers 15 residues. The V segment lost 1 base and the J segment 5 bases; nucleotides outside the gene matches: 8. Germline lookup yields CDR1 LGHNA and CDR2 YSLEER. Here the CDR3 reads CASSQARAGVNEQYF. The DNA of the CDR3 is TGCGCCAGCAGCCAAGCGAGGGCGGGAGTCAACGAGCAGTACTTC.

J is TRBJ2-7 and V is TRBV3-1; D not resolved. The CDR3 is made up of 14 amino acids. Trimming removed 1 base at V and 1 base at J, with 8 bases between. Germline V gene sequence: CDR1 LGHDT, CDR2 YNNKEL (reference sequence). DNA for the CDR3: TGTGCCAGCAGCCAAGTCGCAAAATCCTACGAGCAGTACTTC. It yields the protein CASSQVAKSYEQYF.

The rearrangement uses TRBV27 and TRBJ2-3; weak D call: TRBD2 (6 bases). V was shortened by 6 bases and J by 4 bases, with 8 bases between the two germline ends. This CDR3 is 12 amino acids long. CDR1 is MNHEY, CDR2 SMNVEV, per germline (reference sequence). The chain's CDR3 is CASRDYSDTQYF. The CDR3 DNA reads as TGTGCCAGCAGGGACTATTCAGATACGCAGTATTTT.

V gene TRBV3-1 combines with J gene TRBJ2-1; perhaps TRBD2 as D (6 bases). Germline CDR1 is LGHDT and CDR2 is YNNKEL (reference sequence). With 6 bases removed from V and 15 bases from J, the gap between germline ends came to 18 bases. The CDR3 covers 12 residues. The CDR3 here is CASSPKPGARFF. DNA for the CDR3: TGTGCCAGCAGTCCAAAACCGGGAGCGAGGTTCTTC.

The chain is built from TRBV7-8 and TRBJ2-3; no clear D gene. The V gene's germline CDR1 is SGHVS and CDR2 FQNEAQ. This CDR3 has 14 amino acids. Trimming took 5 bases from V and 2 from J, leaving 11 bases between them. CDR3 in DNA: TGTGCCAGCAGCCGAGTCAACCCCACAGATACGCAGTATTTT. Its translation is CASSRVNPTDTQYF.

DNA of the CDR3: TGTGCCAGCAGCTCCCAACAGGGGAGGCAGGAGACCCAGTACTTC. Translated, it gives CASSSQQGRQETQYF. The chain couples TRBV7-9 to TRBJ2-5; TRBD1 is a possible D gene (7 bases). The CDR3 length is 15 residues. The germline gives CDR1 SEHNR, CDR2 FQNEAQ (reference sequence). V shed 4 bases and J shed 5 bases, with 17 bases lying between them.

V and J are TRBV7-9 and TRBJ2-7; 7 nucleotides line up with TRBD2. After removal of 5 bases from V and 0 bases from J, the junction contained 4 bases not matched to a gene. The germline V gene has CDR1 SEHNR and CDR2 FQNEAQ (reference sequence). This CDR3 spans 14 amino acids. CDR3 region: CASSPSGISYEQYF. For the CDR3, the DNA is TGTGCCAGCAGCCCTAGCGGTATCTCCTACGAGCAGTACTTC.

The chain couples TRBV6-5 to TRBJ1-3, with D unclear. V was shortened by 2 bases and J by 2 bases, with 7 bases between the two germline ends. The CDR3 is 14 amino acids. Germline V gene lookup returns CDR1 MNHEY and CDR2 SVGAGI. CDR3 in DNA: TGTGCCAGCAGTTACGAGACGCCTGGAAACACCATATATTTT. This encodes CASSYETPGNTIYF.

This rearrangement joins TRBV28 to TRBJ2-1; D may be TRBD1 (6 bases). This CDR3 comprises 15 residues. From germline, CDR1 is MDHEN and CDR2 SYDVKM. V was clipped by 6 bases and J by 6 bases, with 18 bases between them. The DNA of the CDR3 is TGTGCCAGCAGCACCCCGGGACAACGAGGCAATGAGCAGTTCTTC. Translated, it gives CASSTPGQRGNEQFF. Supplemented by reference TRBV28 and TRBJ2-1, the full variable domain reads DVKVTQSSRYLVKRTGEKVFLECVQDMDHENMFWYRQDPGLGLRLIYFSYDVKMKEKGDIPEGYSVSREKKERFSLILESASTNQTSMYLCASSTPGQRGNEQFFGPGTRLTVL.

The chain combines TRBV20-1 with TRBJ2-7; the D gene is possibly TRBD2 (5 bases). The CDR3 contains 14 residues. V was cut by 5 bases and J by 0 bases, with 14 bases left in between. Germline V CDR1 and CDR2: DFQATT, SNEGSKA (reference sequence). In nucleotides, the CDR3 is TGCAGTGCTCTAGCCTATATGAGCTCCTACGAGCAGTACTTC. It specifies CSALAYMSSYEQYF.

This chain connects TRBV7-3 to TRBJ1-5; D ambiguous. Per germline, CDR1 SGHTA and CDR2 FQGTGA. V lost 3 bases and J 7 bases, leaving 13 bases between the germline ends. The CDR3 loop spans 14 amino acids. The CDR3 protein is CASSFGTHRQPQHF. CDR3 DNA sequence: TGTGCCAGCAGCTTCGGAACGCACCGGCAGCCCCAGCATTTT.